This T cell receptor beta chain was captured in a study of CD8 T cells in Susac syndrome. TEMRA cells underwent FACS enrichment and CD8+ and CD4+ T cells underwent negative isolation. RNA totalling 0.5 to 1 ug underwent reverse transcription with random hexamers. The amplification used immunoSEQ multiplex PCR on TCR beta CDR3; it spanned 54 Vbeta and 13 Jbeta. TCRdb processed the immunoSEQ multiplex PCR reads anew with MiXCR; each CDR3 protein has one entry. There are roughly 160,000 distinct CDR3 sequences in the sample; around 96% occur only once, and 0.11% to 0.15% lies in the top ten. A word on this clonotype: Its antigen is undetermined.

Study-level results: The study recognized that the number of individuals in its TCR sequencing and HLA analysis was relatively small.

Germline-derived CDR1 and CDR2 are SQVTM and ANQGSEA. V lost 5 bases and J 2 bases, leaving 10 bases between the germline ends. The CDR3 runs 13 residues. Sequenced input: CD4+ T cells from PBMCs. This chain joins TRBV29-1 and TRBJ2-1; D gene unclear. The receptor was isolated from a human donor in good health. CDR3 sequence: CSVPTDTYNEQFF. CDR3 in DNA: TGCAGCGTTCCGACGGATACCTACAATGAGCAGTTCTTC.